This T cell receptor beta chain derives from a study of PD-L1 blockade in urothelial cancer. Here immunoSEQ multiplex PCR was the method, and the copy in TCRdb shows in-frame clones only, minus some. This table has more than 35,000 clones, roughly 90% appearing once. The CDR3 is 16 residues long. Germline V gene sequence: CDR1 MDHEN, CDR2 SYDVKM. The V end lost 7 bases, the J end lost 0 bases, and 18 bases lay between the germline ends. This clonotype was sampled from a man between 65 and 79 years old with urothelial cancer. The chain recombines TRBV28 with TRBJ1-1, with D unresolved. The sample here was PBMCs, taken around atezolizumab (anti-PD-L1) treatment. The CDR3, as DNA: TGTGCCAGCATCTCCCTGGGCCTCCCACTGAACACTGAAGCTTTCTTT. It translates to CASISLGLPLNTEAFF.